A single sample is the source of the 32 T cell receptor beta chains below, sequenced in a study of blood T cell repertoires in COVID-19. Produced via immunoSEQ multiplex PCR; TCRdb's table is partial and in-frame only. Here the sample spans about 170,000 clones, about nine tenths being singletons. Source material: peripheral blood. Receptors were obtained from a man aged 55 to 70 with acute or convalescent COVID-19.

The gene calls are TRBV25-1 and TRBJ2-5; 13 positions match TRBD2. V was pared by 6 bases and J by 4 bases, with 5 bases of the junction left unmatched. The germline gives CDR1 MGHDK, CDR2 SYGVNS. The CDR3 is 15 amino acids. DNA for the CDR3: TGTGCCAGCAGAGGTCGACTAGCGGGAGGAGAGACCCAGTACTTC. Protein product: CASRGRLAGGETQYF.

J is TRBJ1-4 and V is TRBV28, with a possible D match to TRBD1 (5 bases). The germline V gene has CDR1 MDHEN and CDR2 SYDVKM. There are 12 residues in the CDR3. Trimming removed 6 bases at V and 7 bases at J, with 9 bases between. The CDR3 DNA is TGTGCCAGCAGGGACATGGGTGAAAAACTGTTTTTT. Amino acids: CASRDMGEKLFF.

The chain links TRBV21-1 to TRBJ2-7; the DNA was not compared with TRBD1, the D call given in the table. TRBV21-1 constitutes a pseudogene. CDR3 size: 10 residues. The CDR3 spells CARQGYEQYV. The CDR3 nucleotides read TGTGCCAGACAGGGCTACGAGCAGTACGTC.

The rearrangement links TRBV27 to TRBJ2-3, with a possible D match to TRBD1 (6 bases). Germline-derived CDR1 and CDR2 are MNHEY and SMNVEV (reference sequence). Between the trimmed V and J ends, which lost 3 bases and 0 bases, there was a span of 13 bases. The CDR3 sequence is 16 residues long. The CDR3 DNA sequence: TGTGCCAGCAGTTTCCTATGGGACACCAGCACAGATACGCAGTATTTT. The encoded protein is CASSFLWDTSTDTQYF.

The chain has TRBV5-6 and TRBJ1-2, with TRBD1 identical over 9 bases. V lost 4 bases and J lost 4; bases outside the gene matches: 8. CDR3 size: 15 residues. Germline V CDR1 and CDR2: SGHDT, YYEEEE. CDR3: CASSLQGAFAYGYTF. The CDR3 DNA reads as TGTGCCAGCAGCCTACAGGGGGCGTTTGCCTATGGCTACACCTTC.

The chain uses TRBV19 and TRBJ1-2, with TRBD1 matching over 7 bases. Germline CDR1 and CDR2: LNHDA and SQIVND (reference sequence). Germline trimming cut 5 bases from V and 8 bases from J; bases unmatched to any gene: 8. The CDR3 has 13 residues. The CDR3 DNA reads TGTGCCAGTAGTCCGACAGGGTGGGACGGCTACACCTTC. It translates to CASSPTGWDGYTF.

The rearrangement links TRBV12-3 or TRBV12-4 to TRBJ1-1; D not resolved. V lost 8 bases to trimming and J lost 4 bases, with 8 bases between them. The CDR3 consists of 11 residues. The CDR3 sequence: CASFAATEAFF. Written as DNA, the CDR3 is TGTGCCAGCTTCGCGGCCACTGAAGCTTTCTTT.

This chain links TRBV23-1 with TRBJ1-4; 9 bases map to TRBD1. TRBV23-1 is classed as an ORF, of uncertain function. V was pared by 11 bases and J by 6 bases, with 7 bases of the junction left unmatched. CDR3 length: 13 amino acids. CDR3 bases: TGCGCCGGATCGGGACAGGGAGATGAAAAACTGTTTTTT. Its translation: CAGSGQGDEKLFF.

The chain carries TRBV7-9 and TRBJ2-2; 13 bases align to TRBD2. Germline V CDR1 and CDR2: SEHNR, FQNEAQ (reference sequence). V was clipped by 8 bases and J by 4 bases; unmatched bases: 4. The CDR3 has 15 residues. CDR3 region: CASRTSGGPTGELFF. The CDR3 coding sequence is TGTGCCAGCCGGACTAGCGGGGGCCCCACCGGGGAGCTGTTTTTT.

V is TRBV7-3 and J is TRBJ2-1, with 9 bases that match TRBD2. V shed 8 bases, J shed 0 bases, and the junction held 5 bases outside the gene matches. This CDR3 has 15 residues. Germline V lookup: CDR1 SGHTA, CDR2 FQGTGA. The CDR3 loop is CASRAGGSSYNEQFF. CDR3 in DNA: TGTGCCAGCCGGGCGGGAGGGAGCTCCTACAATGAGCAGTTCTTC.

This clone was recorded once. CDR3 residues: CASSDSAGGNTEAFF. The CDR3, as DNA: TGTGCCAGTAGCGATTCCGCGGGGGGGAACACTGAAGCTTTCTTT. J is TRBJ1-1 and V is TRBV19; the D gene is possibly TRBD1 (5 bases). The V end was cut by 6 bases, the J end by 1 base, with 15 bases between. This CDR3 has 15 residues. Germline lookup yields CDR1 LNHDA and CDR2 SQIVND (reference sequence).

This clone has just a few counts. In DNA form, the CDR3 reads TGCGCCAGCAGCTTCCAGGGGACCTACGAGCAGTACTTC. Translated, it gives CASSFQGTYEQYF. The chain is built from TRBV5-1 and TRBJ2-7; tentative D call: TRBD1 (6 bases). Germline lookup yields CDR1 SGHRS and CDR2 YFSETQ. The length of the CDR3 is 13 residues. The V gene lost 2 bases and the J gene lost 2 bases, with 8 bases spanning the gap.

This chain links TRBV5-4 with TRBJ1-1; 7 bases line up with TRBD1. Germline-derived CDR1 and CDR2 are SGHNT and YYREEE (reference sequence). J lost 4 bases, V lost 4 bases, and 7 bases had no gene match. The CDR3 totals 14 residues. CDR3 bases: TGTGCCAGCAGCCGCGGTCAGGGGGGCACTGAAGCTTTCTTT. This encodes CASSRGQGGTEAFF.

This clone appeared once. This chain uses TRBV24-1 with TRBJ1-2, with 7 bases matching TRBD1. Germline CDR1 and CDR2: KGHDR and SFDVKD. The CDR3 has 14 residues. Trimming removed 7 bases from V and 7 bases from J; junction bases left unmatched: 11. DNA of the CDR3: TGTGCCACCAGGCAGGGCCAGGGGGTCGGTGGCTACACCTTC. Amino acids: CATRQGQGVGGYTF.

This chain links TRBV11-2 with TRBJ2-7, with 7 bases that match TRBD1. Losses at the gene ends were 5 bases for V and 0 bases for J; bases not matched to a gene: 7. CDR3 length: 15 amino acids. Germline CDR1 reads SGHAT; CDR2 reads FQNNGV. The CDR3 sequence: CASSNRGTHSYEQYV. Written as DNA, the CDR3 is TGTGCCAGCAGCAACAGGGGAACCCACTCCTACGAGCAGTACGTC.

V and J are TRBV6-2 or TRBV6-3 and TRBJ1-5, with a tentative D call TRBD1 (5 bases). The V and J ends lost 3 bases and 7 bases respectively, with 16 bases between them. The V gene's germline CDR1 is MNHEY and CDR2 SVGEGT. This CDR3 region has 15 residues. The CDR3 reads CASSYTGQGGQPQHF. Written as DNA, the CDR3 is TGTGCCAGCAGTTATACCGGGCAGGGCGGACAGCCCCAGCATTTT.

This clone was seen only once. V usage is TRBV7-2 and J usage is TRBJ2-7; D might be TRBD1 (6 bases). The V end was cut by 3 bases, the J end by 1 base, with 13 bases between. CDR3 length: 15 residues. CDR1 is SGHTA and CDR2 is FQGNSA in the germline V gene. The CDR3 DNA follows: TGTGCCAGCAGCTTTACAGGGATGTCGTCCTACGAGCAGTACTTC. It encodes CASSFTGMSSYEQYF.

Only a few counts were recorded for this clone. The chain uses TRBV6-5 and TRBJ1-2; 12 nucleotides agree with TRBD1. The CDR3 length is 16 residues. The junction had 5 bases not matched to a gene; V was cut back by 0 bases and J by 6 bases. The V gene's germline CDR1 is MNHEY and CDR2 SVGAGI. In nucleotides, the CDR3 is TGTGCCAGCAGTTACTCGGGGACAGGGGGCGCGAATGGCTACACCTTC. It is translated as CASSYSGTGGANGYTF.

The rearrangement uses TRBV7-3 and TRBJ2-2; 8 positions match TRBD1. CDR1 and CDR2 (germline): SGHTA, FQGTGA. There are 16 residues in the CDR3. The junction had 6 bases not matched to a gene; V was cut back by 1 base and J by 5 bases. CDR3 sequence: CASSLNAGGATGELFF. The DNA for the CDR3 is TGTGCCAGCAGCTTAAATGCAGGGGGCGCGACCGGGGAGCTGTTTTTT.

The chain uses TRBV4-1 and TRBJ2-3, with D hard to call. Germline V CDR1 and CDR2: MGHRA, YSYEKL. CDR3 length: 14 residues. V lost 1 base, J lost 0 bases, and 5 bases lay in between. The CDR3 DNA reads as TGCGCCAGCAGCCAAGTCAGAAGCACAGATACGCAGTATTTT. Residues: CASSQVRSTDTQYF.

The rearrangement uses TRBV6-6 and TRBJ2-3; 7 bases fit TRBD1. The V segment lost 5 bases and the J segment 6 bases; nucleotides outside the gene matches: 11. The CDR3 contains 15 residues. CDR1 and CDR2 (germline): MNHNY, SVGAGI (reference sequence). The chain's CDR3 is CASSPRDSAVDTQYF. The CDR3 bases are TGTGCCAGCAGTCCCCGGGACAGTGCGGTTGATACGCAGTATTTT.

The V and J genes are TRBV19 and TRBJ1-2; maybe TRBD1 (5 bases). CDR3 size: 13 residues. V gave up 5 bases and J gave up 8 bases, with 15 bases separating them. The V gene's germline CDR1 is LNHDA and CDR2 SQIVND (reference sequence). CDR3 DNA sequence: TGTGCCAGTAGTGTACAGGTGCGACACGGCTACACCTTC. It yields the protein CASSVQVRHGYTF.

This clone came up a few times. V usage is TRBV5-1 and J usage is TRBJ1-6; tentatively, D is TRBD1 (6 bases). The CDR3 consists of 15 residues. Germline-derived CDR1 and CDR2 are SGHRS and YFSETQ. V lost 3 bases, J lost 10 bases, and 17 bases lay in between. CDR3 residues: CASSYEGTLWSPLHF. The DNA of the CDR3 is TGCGCCAGCAGCTACGAAGGGACACTCTGGTCACCCCTCCACTTT.

The CDR3 protein is CASSPDGLYGYTF. CDR3 coding DNA: TGTGCCAGCAGCCCGGACGGACTATATGGCTACACCTTC. The rearrangement joins TRBV12-3 or TRBV12-4 to TRBJ1-2, with no clear D. The CDR3 has 13 residues. The V end lost 6 bases, the J end lost 5 bases, and 13 bases lay between the germline ends.

The rearrangement links TRBV19 to TRBJ1-5; 10 nucleotides agree with TRBD1. The CDR3 extends over 15 amino acids. Trimming cost V 1 base and J 6 bases; bases outside gene matches: 3. Germline V gene data show CDR1 as LNHDA and CDR2 as SQIVND (reference sequence). CDR3 nucleotides: TGTGCCAGTAGTATAGGGACAGGGGGGAGTCAGCCCCAGCATTTT. Encoded protein: CASSIGTGGSQPQHF.

This rearrangement joins TRBV14 to TRBJ2-7, with TRBD2 matching 10 bases. The CDR3 is made up of 14 amino acids. Trimming cost V 5 bases and J 6 bases; bases outside gene matches: 7. CDR1 is SGHDN and CDR2 is FVKESK in the germline V gene. The CDR3 reads CASSLSGRASEQYF. The CDR3 bases are TGTGCCAGCAGCTTGAGCGGGAGGGCCAGCGAGCAGTACTTC.

The rearrangement links TRBV3-1 (or the pseudogene TRBV3-2) to TRBJ2-1; D is possibly TRBD1 (6 bases). The V end was cut by 7 bases, the J end by 6 bases, with 16 bases between. CDR3 length: 14 amino acids. In germline, CDR1 is LGHDT, CDR2 YNNKEL (reference sequence). The CDR3 sequence is CASNSGAGANEQFF. DNA of the CDR3: TGTGCCAGCAACTCAGGGGCAGGGGCCAATGAGCAGTTCTTC.

The chain joins TRBV30 to TRBJ1-6; unclear D gene. Trimming removed 3 bases from V and 4 bases from J, with 13 bases in between. This CDR3 is 15 amino acids long. Germline CDR1 and CDR2: GTSNPN and SVGIG (reference sequence). The CDR3: CAWRARVSYNSPLHF. The CDR3 DNA reads as TGTGCCTGGAGAGCTCGTGTATCGTATAATTCACCCCTCCACTTT.

The V gene is TRBV2, the J gene TRBJ1-1; TRBD1 agrees at 10 bases. The junction had 10 bases not matched to a gene; V was cut back by 2 bases and J by 4 bases. Germline values: CDR1 SNHLY, CDR2 FYNNEI. The CDR3 runs 17 residues. The CDR3 nucleotides are TGTGCCAGCAGTGAATTCCACCGGGGACAGGGGTTCACTGAAGCTTTCTTT. It is translated as CASSEFHRGQGFTEAFF.

The chain links TRBV6-1 to TRBJ2-3, with D tentatively TRBD1 (5 bases). The CDR3 runs 16 residues. Looked up from germline, CDR1 is MNHNS and CDR2 is SASEGT. The V and J ends lost 0 bases and 4 bases respectively, with 14 bases between them. CDR3 bases: TGTGCCAGCAGTGAAGCATGGCAGGGAAGTTCAGATACGCAGTATTTT. This gives the protein CASSEAWQGSSDTQYF.

The chain employs TRBV9 and TRBJ2-2; D perhaps matches TRBD2 (5 bases). Per the germline V gene, CDR1 is SGDLS and CDR2 is YYNGEE. The CDR3 length is 15 residues. Trimming stripped 3 bases from V and 7 bases from J, with 16 bases between. The CDR3: CASSAKGEWNGELFF. The CDR3 coding sequence is TGTGCCAGCAGCGCCAAGGGAGAATGGAACGGGGAGCTGTTTTTT.

The genes are TRBV2 and TRBJ2-1; TRBD2 is a possible D gene (6 bases). V was shortened by 9 bases and J by 1 base, with 19 bases between the two germline ends. Germline CDR1 is SNHLY and CDR2 is FYNNEI. The CDR3 loop spans 16 amino acids. The CDR3 DNA reads as TGTGCCAGTAAGTGGAGGGCGGTCGTATCCTACAATGAGCAGTTCTTC. It specifies CASKWRAVVSYNEQFF.